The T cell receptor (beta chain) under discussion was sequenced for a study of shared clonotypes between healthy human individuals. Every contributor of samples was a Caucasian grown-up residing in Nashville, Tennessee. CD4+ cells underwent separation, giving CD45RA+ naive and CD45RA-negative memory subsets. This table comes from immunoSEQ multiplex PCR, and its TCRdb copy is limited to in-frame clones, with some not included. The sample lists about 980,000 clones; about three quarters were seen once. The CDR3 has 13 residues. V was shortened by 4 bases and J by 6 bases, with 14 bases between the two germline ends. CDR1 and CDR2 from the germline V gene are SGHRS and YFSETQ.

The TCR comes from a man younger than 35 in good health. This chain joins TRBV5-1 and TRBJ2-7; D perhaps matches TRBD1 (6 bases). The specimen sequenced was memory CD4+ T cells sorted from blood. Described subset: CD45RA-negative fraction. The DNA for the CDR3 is TGCGCCAGCAGCGACAACAGGGTTGGCGAGCAGTACTTC. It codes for CASSDNRVGEQYF. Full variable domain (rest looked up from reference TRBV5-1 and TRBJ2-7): KAGVTQTPRYLIKTRGQQVTLSCSPISGHRSVSWYQQTPGQGLQFLFEYFSETQRNKGNFPGRFSGRQFSNSRSEMNVSTLELGDSALYLCASSDNRVGEQYFGPGTRLTVT.